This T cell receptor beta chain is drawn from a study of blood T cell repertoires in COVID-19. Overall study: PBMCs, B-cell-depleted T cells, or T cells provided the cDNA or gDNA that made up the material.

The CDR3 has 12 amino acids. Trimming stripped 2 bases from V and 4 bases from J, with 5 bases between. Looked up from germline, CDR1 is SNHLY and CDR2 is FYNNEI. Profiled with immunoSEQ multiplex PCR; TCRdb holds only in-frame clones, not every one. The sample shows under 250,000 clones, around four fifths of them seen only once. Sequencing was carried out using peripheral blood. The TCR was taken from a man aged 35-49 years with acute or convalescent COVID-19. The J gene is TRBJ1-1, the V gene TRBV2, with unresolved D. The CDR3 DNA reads TGTGCCAGCAGTGAACCCCTCACTGAAGCTTTCTTT. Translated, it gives CASSEPLTEAFF.